The 32 T cell receptor beta chains reported below all come from one sample, sequenced in a study of neurological immune-mediated disorders. TCRdb analysed the 5' RACE reads with MiXCR anew, one entry per CDR3 protein. The repertoire holds 45,000 to 60,000 distinct CDR3 sequences, roughly 3.5% seen once, with 1.5% to 2% in the top ten. What was sequenced was PBMCs. The source is a man under 40 with multiple sclerosis.

This clonotype has at least ten counts. The chain is built from TRBV20-1 and TRBJ1-1; no clear D. There are 11 residues in the CDR3. The germline CDR1 and CDR2 sequences are DFQATT and SNEGSKA (reference sequence). The V and J ends lost 6 bases and 6 bases respectively, with 11 bases between them. The CDR3 protein is CSAYRISEAFF. The CDR3 bases are TGCAGTGCCTACCGGATCTCTGAAGCTTTCTTT.

This clonotype was observed many times. The chain recombines TRBV11-2 with TRBJ2-7; perhaps TRBD1 as D (5 bases). The CDR3 has 11 residues. The V gene lost 5 bases and the J gene lost 4 bases, with 6 bases spanning the gap. Germline V lookup: CDR1 SGHAT, CDR2 FQNNGV. In DNA, the CDR3 is TGTGCCAGCAGCCGACAGTACGAGCAGTACTTC. Protein sequence: CASSRQYEQYF.

This clonotype was seen repeatedly, ten times or more. This chain uses TRBV7-8 with TRBJ2-1; 8 positions agree with TRBD2. The V and J ends lost 2 bases and 5 bases, in that order; junction bases with no gene match: 5. CDR3 length equals 15 residues. Per germline, CDR1 SGHVS and CDR2 FQNEAQ. The CDR3 region is CASSLRPGLDNEQFF. CDR3 nucleotides: TGTGCCAGCAGCTTACGACCGGGACTAGACAATGAGCAGTTCTTC.

This clonotype was recorded many times. The chain links TRBV20-1 to TRBJ1-2; no clear D gene. V was shortened by 4 bases and J by 3 bases, with 3 bases between the two germline ends. The germline V gene has CDR1 DFQATT and CDR2 SNEGSKA (reference sequence). This CDR3 has 10 residues. CDR3 in amino acids: CSAIDYGYTF. CDR3 nucleotides: TGCAGTGCTATTGACTATGGCTACACCTTC.

There are many counts of this clonotype. V usage is TRBV19 and J usage is TRBJ2-7, with D possibly being TRBD2 (6 bases). Germline-derived CDR1 and CDR2 are LNHDA and SQIVND (reference sequence). Trimming took 3 bases from V and 4 from J, leaving 16 bases between them. This CDR3 contains 15 residues. The CDR3 nucleotides are TGTGCCAGTAGTATTAGTGAGGAGGGGCCGTACGAGCAGTACTTC. It encodes CASSISEEGPYEQYF.

There are many counts of this clonotype. The chain uses TRBV5-1 and TRBJ2-7, with D possibly being TRBD1 (6 bases). The CDR3 sequence is 14 residues long. The germline CDR1 and CDR2 sequences are SGHRS and YFSETQ. Trimming stripped 4 bases from V and 7 bases from J, with 18 bases between. The CDR3: CASSKPTGTGEQYF. CDR3 bases: TGCGCCAGCAGCAAACCAACAGGGACCGGGGAGCAGTACTTC.

This clonotype was seen at least ten times. V gene TRBV5-1 combines with J gene TRBJ1-1; 7 bases line up with TRBD1. The germline gives CDR1 SGHRS, CDR2 YFSETQ. The CDR3 extends over 14 amino acids. The trim removed 6 bases at V and 3 bases at J, leaving 8 bases unmatched. The DNA of the CDR3 is TGCGCCAGCACCCTGACAGGGAAGGACACTGAAGCTTTCTTT. It yields the protein CASTLTGKDTEAFF.

There are many counts of this clonotype. This chain connects TRBV14 to TRBJ2-5; D is possibly TRBD2 (6 bases). CDR1 and CDR2 from the germline V gene are SGHDN and FVKESK. V was trimmed by 1 base and J by 2 bases, leaving 11 bases between them. The length of the CDR3 is 15 residues. CDR3 sequence (DNA): TGTGCCAGCAGCCAAGTGCGGGGTACTCAAGAGACCCAGTACTTC. Amino acid sequence: CASSQVRGTQETQYF.

This clonotype was detected many times. The chain employs TRBV20-1 and TRBJ2-7; unclear D gene. The germline CDR1 and CDR2 sequences are DFQATT and SNEGSKA (reference sequence). The CDR3 runs 15 residues. The V end lost 0 bases, the J end lost 8 bases, and 20 bases lay between the germline ends. CDR3 loop: CSARDYALSIGKQYF. The CDR3 bases are TGCAGTGCTAGAGATTACGCCCTAAGCATAGGGAAGCAGTACTTC.

There are many counts of this clonotype. The V call is TRBV7-2, the J call TRBJ2-5; D remains unclear. This CDR3 comprises 12 residues. V lost 3 bases, J lost 0 bases, and 2 bases lay in between. CDR1 SGHTA and CDR2 FQGNSA come from the germline V gene. The CDR3 protein is CASSLYQETQYF. CDR3 sequence (DNA): TGTGCCAGCAGCTTGTACCAAGAGACCCAGTACTTC.

As to this clonotype: A much larger clone differs from this one at a single base, so this may be a read error. The chain carries TRBV27 and TRBJ1-5; no clear D gene. Germline V gene lookup returns CDR1 MNHEY and CDR2 SMNVEV (reference sequence). The CDR3 contains 15 residues. Trimming removed 5 bases from V and 6 bases from J, with 17 bases in between. The CDR3 DNA sequence: TGTGCCAGCAGTCTCAAACCAAAGGGAGGTCAGCCCCAGCATTTT. The encoded protein is CASSLKPKGGQPQHF.

This chain connects TRBV20-1 to TRBJ1-1; a possible D gene is TRBD1 (5 bases). Germline V lookup: CDR1 DFQATT, CDR2 SNEGSKA (reference sequence). Trimming took 6 bases from V and 0 from J, leaving 17 bases between them. This CDR3 has 15 residues. CDR3 sequence: CSATQEGRVNTEAFF. The CDR3 coding sequence is TGCAGTGCCACACAGGAGGGGAGGGTGAACACTGAAGCTTTCTTT.

This clonotype was seen repeatedly, ten times or more. The V call is TRBV14, the J call TRBJ1-5; D is unresolved. CDR1 and CDR2 (germline): SGHDN, FVKESK. The CDR3 is 13 amino acids. The V end lost 0 bases, the J end lost 6 bases, and 6 bases lay between the germline ends. CDR3 DNA: TGTGCCAGCAGCCAAGATAGCTCTCAGCCCCAGCATTTT. This translates into CASSQDSSQPQHF.

This clonotype was observed many times. The chain links TRBV7-2 to TRBJ2-3; D might be TRBD1 (7 bases). The ends were cut back, 8 bases at V and 6 bases at J, with 18 bases in the middle. Germline loops: CDR1 SGHTA, CDR2 FQGNSA. The CDR3 runs to 14 residues. Here the CDR3 reads CASWTGGVADTQYF. For the CDR3, the DNA is TGTGCCAGCTGGACAGGAGGGGTCGCGGATACGCAGTATTTT.

This clonotype was seen many times. The V gene is TRBV12-3 or TRBV12-4, the J gene TRBJ2-1; 10 nucleotides agree with TRBD2. V gave up 2 bases and J gave up 7 bases; unmatched junction bases: 5. This CDR3 region has 15 residues. CDR3 amino acids: CASSLLAGVGNEQFF. Here the CDR3 DNA reads TGTGCCAGCAGTTTACTAGCGGGAGTAGGGAATGAGCAGTTCTTC.

The table lists this clonotype with many counts. V and J are TRBV20-1 and TRBJ2-3; D may be TRBD1 or TRBD2 (6 bases each). The ends were cut back, 0 bases at V and 2 bases at J, with 9 bases in the middle. There are 14 residues in the CDR3. Germline CDR1 reads DFQATT; CDR2 reads SNEGSKA (reference sequence). The CDR3 spells CSARDRGPTDTQYF. For the CDR3, the DNA is TGCAGTGCTAGAGATCGGGGGCCCACAGATACGCAGTATTTT.

Note on this clonotype: The germline gene is not matched at one end of the junction; a read error may be the cause. The CDR3 DNA follows: TGTGCCAGCAGCCAAGACGGACAGGGGAATCAGCCCCAGAATTTT. It encodes CASSQDGQGNQPQNF. The chain couples TRBV3-1 to TRBJ1-5; 9 positions agree with TRBD1. Germline lookup yields CDR1 LGHDT and CDR2 YNNKEL (reference sequence). The CDR3 length is 15 residues. Full variable domain (missing parts from reference TRBV3-1 and TRBJ1-5): DTAVSQTPKYLVTQMGNDKSIKCEQNLGHDTMYWYKQDSKKFLKIMFSYNNKELIINETVPNRFSPKSPDKAHLNLHINSLELGDSAVYFCASSQDGQGNQPQNFGDGTRLSIL.

This clonotype has a count of ten or more. This chain links TRBV15 with TRBJ1-4, with D maybe TRBD1 (6 bases). CDR1 and CDR2 from the germline V gene are LNHNV and YYDKDF (reference sequence). The CDR3 spans 16 residues. The V end was cut by 0 bases, the J end by 4 bases, with 12 bases between. CDR3 residues: CATSRDRGGGNEKLFF. The CDR3, as DNA: TGTGCCACCAGCAGAGATCGAGGAGGGGGTAATGAAAAACTGTTTTTT.

This clonotype was recorded at least ten times. V is TRBV30 and J is TRBJ2-4; tentatively, D is TRBD2 (6 bases). Germline loops: CDR1 GTSNPN, CDR2 SVGIG (reference sequence). The CDR3 length is 14 residues. V shed 2 bases and J shed 0 bases, with 8 bases lying between them. The CDR3 DNA follows: TGTGCCTGGAGTCCGGGGGAAGCCAAAAACATTCAGTACTTC. This encodes CAWSPGEAKNIQYF.

This clonotype was found many times. This sequence joins TRBV4-2 and TRBJ1-1; a possible D gene is TRBD1 (6 bases). The germline CDR1 and CDR2 sequences are LGHNA and YNFKEQ. The CDR3 has 14 amino acids. The V gene lost 3 bases and the J gene lost 3 bases, with 11 bases spanning the gap. The CDR3 protein is CASSHPGVDTEAFF. CDR3 coding DNA: TGTGCCAGCAGCCACCCAGGGGTCGACACTGAAGCTTTCTTT.

This clonotype was seen repeatedly, ten times or more. The J gene is TRBJ2-2, the V gene TRBV12-3 or TRBV12-4; 12 nucleotides align to TRBD2. With V trimmed by 0 bases and J by 4 bases, 6 bases remained unmatched. The CDR3 contains 18 residues. The CDR3 loop reads CASSLAITSGGSTGELFF. DNA for the CDR3: TGTGCCAGCAGTTTAGCCATAACTAGCGGGGGGTCCACCGGGGAGCTGTTTTTT.

Ten or more counts support this clonotype. The chain is built from TRBV20-1 and TRBJ1-1, with D possibly being TRBD1 (6 bases). This CDR3 is built from 12 residues. The V and J ends lost 6 bases and 8 bases respectively, with 16 bases between them. Germline lookup yields CDR1 DFQATT and CDR2 SNEGSKA (reference sequence). Here the CDR3 reads CSAQIGTGEAFF. CDR3 bases: TGCAGTGCCCAAATAGGTACAGGGGAAGCTTTCTTT.

This clonotype has just a few counts. The chain has TRBV14 and TRBJ1-1; tentatively, D is TRBD1 (6 bases). Per germline, CDR1 SGHDN and CDR2 FVKESK. The CDR3 sequence is 14 residues long. Between the trimmed V and J ends, which lost 3 bases and 5 bases, there was a span of 13 bases. The CDR3 nucleotides are TGTGCCAGCAGCCAGGACAGCGTGAGGACTGAAGCTTTCTTT. This encodes CASSQDSVRTEAFF.

This clonotype was detected many times. V gene TRBV27 combines with J gene TRBJ1-4; 8 bases are shared with TRBD1. This CDR3 has 14 residues. V lost 6 bases and J lost 2; bases outside the gene matches: 2. CDR1 and CDR2 (germline): MNHEY, SMNVEV (reference sequence). The CDR3 spells CASRRTGTNEKLFF. CDR3 bases: TGTGCCAGCAGACGGACAGGGACTAATGAAAAACTGTTTTTT.

The chain employs TRBV5-1 and TRBJ1-1; 7 nucleotides line up with TRBD1. The CDR3 runs 15 residues. The V gene end was trimmed by 0 bases and the J gene end by 2 bases; junction bases not matched to a gene: 4. Germline values: CDR1 SGHRS, CDR2 YFSETQ. The CDR3 loop reads CASSLEGQPNTEAFF. CDR3 bases: TGCGCCAGCAGCTTGGAGGGACAGCCAAACACTGAAGCTTTCTTT. Full variable domain (outside the CDR3, taken from reference TRBV5-1 and TRBJ1-1): KAGVTQTPRYLIKTRGQQVTLSCSPISGHRSVSWYQQTPGQGLQFLFEYFSETQRNKGNFPGRFSGRQFSNSRSEMNVSTLELGDSALYLCASSLEGQPNTEAFFGQGTRLTVV.

This clonotype was recorded many times. J is TRBJ2-6 and V is TRBV6-5; weak D call: TRBD1 (6 bases). V was shortened by 9 bases and J by 1 base, with 13 bases between the two germline ends. The CDR3 has 15 amino acids. Germline CDR1 reads MNHEY; CDR2 reads SVGAGI. CDR3 nucleotide sequence: TGTGCCAGTCAGATAGGGGGTTCTGGGGCCAACGTCCTGACTTTC. Encoded protein: CASQIGGSGANVLTF.

The table lists this clonotype with many counts. The genes are TRBV7-8 and TRBJ1-4; perhaps TRBD1 as D (6 bases). Germline V gives CDR1 SGHVS, CDR2 FQNEAQ. This CDR3 comprises 14 residues. V was trimmed by 3 bases and J by 8 bases, leaving 13 bases between them. The CDR3 reads CASSLTGGNEKLFF. Here the CDR3 DNA reads TGTGCCAGCAGCTTGACAGGCGGGAACGAAAAACTGTTTTTT.

The table lists this clonotype with many counts. The V and J genes are TRBV7-2 and TRBJ2-3; 11 bases align to TRBD2. Germline V gives CDR1 SGHTA, CDR2 FQGNSA. This CDR3 spans 16 amino acids. V dropped 5 bases and J dropped 4; count of bases not matched to a gene: 8. The CDR3 spells CASSPLAGGLPDTQYF. CDR3 nucleotide sequence: TGTGCCAGCAGCCCCCTAGCGGGAGGTCTCCCAGATACGCAGTATTTT.

The chain carries TRBV12-3 or TRBV12-4 and TRBJ1-4, with TRBD1 as a possible D gene (6 bases). The CDR3 runs 16 residues. Between the trimmed V and J ends, which lost 3 bases and 0 bases, there was a span of 11 bases. This CDR3 is CASSFSGAATNEKLFF. Here the CDR3 DNA reads TGTGCCAGCAGTTTCTCAGGGGCCGCAACTAATGAAAAACTGTTTTTT.

This clonotype was picked up many times. This sequence joins TRBV20-1 and TRBJ1-5, with 7 positions matching TRBD1. The CDR3 length is 15 residues. Germline lookup yields CDR1 DFQATT and CDR2 SNEGSKA (reference sequence). With V trimmed by 5 bases and J by 0 bases, 7 bases remained unmatched. CDR3 loop: CSAQDRLISNQPQHF. The CDR3 DNA is TGCAGTGCTCAGGACAGGCTTATTAGCAATCAGCCCCAGCATTTT.

On this clonotype: An end of the junction differs from the germline gene, which may be a read error. The DNA for the CDR3 is TGCAGTGCTAGTATTCCTAGAGGGGGGGCCCACGAGCAGTACTTT. Protein sequence: CSASIPRGGAHEQYF. This chain uses TRBV20-1 with TRBJ2-7, with a possible D match to TRBD2 (7 bases). The CDR3 totals 15 residues. Germline-derived CDR1 and CDR2 are DFQATT and SNEGSKA (reference sequence).

This clonotype was counted between two and nine times. At one end the junction does not follow the germline gene, possibly because of a read error. The rearrangement joins TRBV12-3 or TRBV12-4 to TRBJ2-6; tentatively, D is TRBD1 (5 bases). The CDR3 is 15 amino acids. CDR3 nucleotides: TGTGCCAGCAGTTTTGTAAGCTCTGGGGCCAAAGTCCTGACTTTC. Residues: CASSFVSSGAKVLTF.